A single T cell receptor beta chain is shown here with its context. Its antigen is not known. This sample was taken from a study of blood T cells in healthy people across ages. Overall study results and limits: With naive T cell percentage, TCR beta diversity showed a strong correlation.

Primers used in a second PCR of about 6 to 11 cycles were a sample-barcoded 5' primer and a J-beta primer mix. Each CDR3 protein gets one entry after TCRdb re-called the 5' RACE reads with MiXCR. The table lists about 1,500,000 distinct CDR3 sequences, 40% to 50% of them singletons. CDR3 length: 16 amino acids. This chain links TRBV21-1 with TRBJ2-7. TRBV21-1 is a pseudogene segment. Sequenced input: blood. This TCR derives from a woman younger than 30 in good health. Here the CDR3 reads CASSQPYTAPFYEQYF. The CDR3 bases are TGTGCCAGCAGCCAACCTTATACAGCACCTTTCTACGAGCAGTACTTC.